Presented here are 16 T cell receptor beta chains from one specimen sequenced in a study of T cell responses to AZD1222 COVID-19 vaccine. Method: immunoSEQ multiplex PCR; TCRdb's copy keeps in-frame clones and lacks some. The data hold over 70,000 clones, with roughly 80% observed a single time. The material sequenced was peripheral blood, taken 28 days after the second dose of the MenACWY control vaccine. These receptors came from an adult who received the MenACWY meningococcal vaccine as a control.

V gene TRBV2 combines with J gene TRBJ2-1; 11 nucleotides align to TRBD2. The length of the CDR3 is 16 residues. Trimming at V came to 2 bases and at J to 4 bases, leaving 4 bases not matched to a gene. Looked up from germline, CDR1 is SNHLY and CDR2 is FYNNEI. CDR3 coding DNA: TGTGCCAGCAGTGAATTGGGGACTAGCGGTTACAATGAGCAGTTCTTC. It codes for CASSELGTSGYNEQFF.

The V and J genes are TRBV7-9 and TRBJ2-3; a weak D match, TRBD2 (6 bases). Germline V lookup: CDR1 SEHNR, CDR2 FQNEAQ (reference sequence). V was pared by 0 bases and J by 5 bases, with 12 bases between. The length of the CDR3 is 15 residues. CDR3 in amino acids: CASSLAGTRGDTQYF. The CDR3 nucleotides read TGTGCCAGCAGCTTAGCCGGGACTCGAGGAGATACGCAGTATTTT.

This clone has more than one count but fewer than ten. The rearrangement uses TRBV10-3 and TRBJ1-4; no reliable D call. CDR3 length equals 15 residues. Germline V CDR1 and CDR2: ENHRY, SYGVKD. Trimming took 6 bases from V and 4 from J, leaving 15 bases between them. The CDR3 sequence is CAIRKSPDLNEKLFF. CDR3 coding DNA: TGTGCCATCAGAAAAAGTCCCGACCTTAATGAAAAACTGTTTTTT.

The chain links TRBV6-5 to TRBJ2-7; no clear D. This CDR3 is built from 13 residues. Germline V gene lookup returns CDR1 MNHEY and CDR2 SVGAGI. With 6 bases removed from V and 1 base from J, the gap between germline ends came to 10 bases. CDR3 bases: TGTGCCAGCAGGGGGTCGGCTTCCTACGAGCAGTACTTC. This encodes CASRGSASYEQYF.

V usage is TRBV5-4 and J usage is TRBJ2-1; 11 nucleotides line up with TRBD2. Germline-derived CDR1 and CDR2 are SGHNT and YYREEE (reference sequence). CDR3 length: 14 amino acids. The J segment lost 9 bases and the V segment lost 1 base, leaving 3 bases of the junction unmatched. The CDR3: CASSLRLAGSEQFF. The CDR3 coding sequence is TGTGCCAGCAGCTTGCGACTAGCGGGGAGTGAGCAGTTCTTC.

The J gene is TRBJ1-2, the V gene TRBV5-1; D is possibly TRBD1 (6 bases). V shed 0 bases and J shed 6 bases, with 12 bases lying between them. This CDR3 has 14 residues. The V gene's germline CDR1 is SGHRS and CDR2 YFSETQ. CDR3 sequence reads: CASSLAVPGDGYTF. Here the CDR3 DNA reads TGCGCCAGCAGCTTGGCAGTCCCAGGGGATGGCTACACCTTC.

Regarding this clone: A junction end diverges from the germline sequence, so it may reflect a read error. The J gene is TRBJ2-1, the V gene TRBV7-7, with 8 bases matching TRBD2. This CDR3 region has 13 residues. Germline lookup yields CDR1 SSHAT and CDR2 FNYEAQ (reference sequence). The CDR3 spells CASSLGRGGEQFF. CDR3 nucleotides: TGTGCTAGCAGCTTAGGTCGGGGGGGAGAGCAGTTCTTC.

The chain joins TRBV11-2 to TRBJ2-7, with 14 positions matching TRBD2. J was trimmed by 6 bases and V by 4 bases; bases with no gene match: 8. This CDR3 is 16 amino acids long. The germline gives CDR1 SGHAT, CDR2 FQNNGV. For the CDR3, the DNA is TGTGCCAGCAGCTCTAGACTAGCGGGAGGGCCTCCCGAGCAGTACTTC. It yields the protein CASSSRLAGGPPEQYF.

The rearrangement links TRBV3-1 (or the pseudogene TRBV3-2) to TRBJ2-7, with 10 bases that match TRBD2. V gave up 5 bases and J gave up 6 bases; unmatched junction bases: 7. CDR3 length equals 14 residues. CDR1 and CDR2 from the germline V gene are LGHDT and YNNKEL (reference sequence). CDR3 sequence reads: CASSYLAGVSEQYF. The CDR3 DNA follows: TGTGCCAGCAGCTATCTAGCGGGAGTAAGCGAGCAGTACTTC.

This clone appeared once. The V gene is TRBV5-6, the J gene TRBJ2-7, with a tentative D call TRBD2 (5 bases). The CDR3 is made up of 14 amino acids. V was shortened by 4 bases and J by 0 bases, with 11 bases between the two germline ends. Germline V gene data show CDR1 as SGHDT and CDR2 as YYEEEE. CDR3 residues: CASSLGAVSYEQYF. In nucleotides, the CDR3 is TGTGCCAGCAGCCTGGGAGCGGTCTCCTACGAGCAGTACTTC.

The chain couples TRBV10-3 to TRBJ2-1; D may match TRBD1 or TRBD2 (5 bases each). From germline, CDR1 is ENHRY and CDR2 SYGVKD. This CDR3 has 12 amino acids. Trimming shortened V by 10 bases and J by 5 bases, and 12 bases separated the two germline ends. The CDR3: CATARGDNEQFF. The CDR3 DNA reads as TGTGCCACCGCTCGAGGGGACAATGAGCAGTTCTTC.

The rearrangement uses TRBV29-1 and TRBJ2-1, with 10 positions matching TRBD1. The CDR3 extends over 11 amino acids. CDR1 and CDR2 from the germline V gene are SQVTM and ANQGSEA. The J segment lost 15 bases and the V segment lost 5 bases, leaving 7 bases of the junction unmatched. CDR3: CSVRTGQGVFF. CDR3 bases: TGCAGCGTTCGAACCGGACAGGGGGTGTTCTTC.

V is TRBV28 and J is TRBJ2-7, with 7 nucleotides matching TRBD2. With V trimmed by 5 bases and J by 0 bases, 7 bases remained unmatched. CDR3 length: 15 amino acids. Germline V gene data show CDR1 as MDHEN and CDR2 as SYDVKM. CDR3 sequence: CASSGGGTASYEQYF. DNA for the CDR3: TGTGCCAGCAGTGGGGGGGGGACTGCCTCCTACGAGCAGTACTTC.

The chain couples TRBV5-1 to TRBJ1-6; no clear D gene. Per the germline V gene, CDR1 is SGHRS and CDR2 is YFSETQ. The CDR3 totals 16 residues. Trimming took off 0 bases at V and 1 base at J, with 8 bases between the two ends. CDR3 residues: CASSLDTRSYNSPLHF. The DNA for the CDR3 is TGCGCCAGCAGCTTGGATACCAGGTCCTATAATTCACCCCTCCACTTT.

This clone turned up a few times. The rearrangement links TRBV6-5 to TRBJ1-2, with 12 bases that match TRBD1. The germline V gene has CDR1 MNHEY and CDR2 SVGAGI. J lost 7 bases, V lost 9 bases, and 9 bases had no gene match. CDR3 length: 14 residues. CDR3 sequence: CASRPGQGASGYTF. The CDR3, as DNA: TGTGCCAGTCGCCCGGGACAGGGGGCAAGTGGCTACACCTTC.

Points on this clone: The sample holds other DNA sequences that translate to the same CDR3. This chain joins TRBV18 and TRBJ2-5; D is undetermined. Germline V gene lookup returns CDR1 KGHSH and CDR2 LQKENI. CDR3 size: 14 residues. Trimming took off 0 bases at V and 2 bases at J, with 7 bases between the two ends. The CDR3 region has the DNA TGTGCCAGCTCACCACCGGGCAGACAAGAGACCCAGTACTTC. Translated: CASSPPGRQETQYF. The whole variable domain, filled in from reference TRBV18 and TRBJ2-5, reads NAGVMQNPRHLVRRRGQEARLRCSPMKGHSHVYWYRQLPEEGLKFMVYLQKENIIDESGMPKERFSAEFPKEGPSILRIQQVVRGDSAAYFCASSPPGRQETQYFGPGTRLLVL.